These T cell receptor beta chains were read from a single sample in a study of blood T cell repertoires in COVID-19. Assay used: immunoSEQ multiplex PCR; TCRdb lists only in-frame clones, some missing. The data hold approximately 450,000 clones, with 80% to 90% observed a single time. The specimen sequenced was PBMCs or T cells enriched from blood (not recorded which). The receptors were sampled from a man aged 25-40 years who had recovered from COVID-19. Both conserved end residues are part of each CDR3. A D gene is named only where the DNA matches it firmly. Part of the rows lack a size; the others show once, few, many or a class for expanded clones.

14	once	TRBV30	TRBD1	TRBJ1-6	CAWRLQGGLSPLHF	TGTGCCTGGAGGCTACAGGGGGGATTATCACCCCTCCACTTT
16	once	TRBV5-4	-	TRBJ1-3	CASSLGMADSGNTIYF	TGTGCCAGCAGCTTGGGAATGGCCGACTCTGGAAACACCATATATTTT
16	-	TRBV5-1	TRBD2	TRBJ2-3	CASSFPRTSGDDTQYF	TGCGCCAGCAGCTTCCCGCGGACTAGCGGGGACGATACGCAGTATTTT
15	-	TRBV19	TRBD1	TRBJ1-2	CASSLRDRAIYGYTF	TGTGCCAGTAGCCTCCGGGACAGGGCGATTTATGGCTACACCTTC
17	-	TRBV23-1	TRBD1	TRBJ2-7	CASSLHHRGHSSYEQYF	TGCGCCAGCAGTCTTCACCACAGGGGCCATTCCTCCTACGAGCAGTACTTC
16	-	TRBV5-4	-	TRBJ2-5	CASSANQRHRGETQYF	TGTGCCAGCAGCGCTAACCAGAGACACCGGGGGGAGACCCAGTACTTC
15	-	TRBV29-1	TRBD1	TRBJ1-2	CSARDRATGPYGYTF	TGCAGCGCCAGGGACAGGGCGACGGGGCCCTATGGCTACACCTTC
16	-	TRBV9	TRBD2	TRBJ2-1	CASSVGSSGMRNEQFF	TGTGCCAGCAGCGTAGGTTCTAGCGGGATGAGGAATGAGCAGTTCTTC
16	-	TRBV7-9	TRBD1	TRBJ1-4	CASSLVTGGWVEKLFF	TGTGCCAGCAGCTTGGTGACAGGGGGCTGGGTGGAAAAACTGTTTTTT
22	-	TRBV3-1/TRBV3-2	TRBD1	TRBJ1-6	CASSQVIGVVDLFDRGHSPLHF	TGTGCCAGCAGCCAAGTAATTGGAGTTGTGGACTTATTTGACAGGGGGCATTCACCCCTCCACTTT
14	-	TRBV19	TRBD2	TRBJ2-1	CASSITSGYNEQFF	TGTGCCAGTAGTATTACTAGCGGGTACAATGAGCAGTTCTTC
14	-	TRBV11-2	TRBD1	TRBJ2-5	CASSHQTGAETQYF	TGTGCCAGCAGCCATCAGACAGGGGCAGAGACCCAGTACTTC
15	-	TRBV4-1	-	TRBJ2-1	CASSLEERNYNEQFF	TGCGCCAGCAGCCTAGAGGAGCGGAACTACAATGAGCAGTTCTTC
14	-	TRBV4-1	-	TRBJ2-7	CASSQGQAAYEQYF	TGCGCCAGCAGCCAAGGACAGGCCGCCTACGAGCAGTACTTC
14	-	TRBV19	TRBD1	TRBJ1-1	CASSSGDRSAEAFF	TGTGCCAGTAGTTCGGGGGACAGGAGCGCTGAAGCTTTCTTT
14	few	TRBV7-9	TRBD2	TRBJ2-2	CASSSAGDTGELFF	TGTGCCAGCAGCTCGGCGGGGGACACCGGGGAGCTGTTTTTT
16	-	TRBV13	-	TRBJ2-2	CASSLGGALSTGELFF	TGTGCCAGCAGCTTAGGTGGGGCTCTTAGTACCGGGGAGCTGTTTTTT
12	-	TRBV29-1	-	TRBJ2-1	CSVEVSANEQFF	TGCAGCGTTGAAGTGTCCGCGAATGAGCAGTTCTTC
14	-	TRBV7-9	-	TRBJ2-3	CASSGSDSTDTQYF	TGTGCCAGCAGCGGTAGCGATTCCACAGATACGCAGTATTTT
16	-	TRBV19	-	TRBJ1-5	CASSIDTGWDNQPQHF	TGTGCCAGTAGTATAGATACAGGGTGGGACAATCAGCCCCAGCATTTT